This TCR beta chain is drawn from a study of OX40 agonist ivuxolimab in advanced cancers. This CDR3 is 13 amino acids long. Germline lookup yields CDR1 MNHEY and CDR2 SMNVEV (reference sequence). Trimming took 2 bases from V and 10 from J, leaving 14 bases between them. Produced via immunoSEQ multiplex PCR; TCRdb's table is partial and in-frame only. Found here are roughly 50,000 clones, over 80% of them singletons; the top ten hold 9.5% to 15%. The sequence was obtained from an adult with an advanced solid tumor such as melanoma, head and neck, liver or kidney cancer. The specimen was CD4+ or CD8+ T cells sorted from blood, collected in a trial of the OX40 agonist ivuxolimab. V usage is TRBV27 and J usage is TRBJ1-1; tentative D call: TRBD1 (5 bases). The CDR3 DNA sequence: TGTGCCAGCAGTTTACGGGGGGTCAAGGGAGCTTTCTTT. Translating gives CASSLRGVKGAFF.